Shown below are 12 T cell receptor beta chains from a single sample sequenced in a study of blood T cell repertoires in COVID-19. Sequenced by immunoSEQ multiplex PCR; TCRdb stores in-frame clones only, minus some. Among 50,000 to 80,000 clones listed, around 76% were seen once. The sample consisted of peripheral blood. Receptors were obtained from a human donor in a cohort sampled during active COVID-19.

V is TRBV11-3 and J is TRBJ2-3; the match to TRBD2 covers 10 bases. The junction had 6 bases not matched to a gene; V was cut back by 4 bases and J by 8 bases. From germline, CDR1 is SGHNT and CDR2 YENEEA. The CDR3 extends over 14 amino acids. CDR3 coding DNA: TGTGCCAGCAGCTCAAGCGGGGGGGCGGGTACGCAGTATTTT. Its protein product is CASSSSGGAGTQYF.

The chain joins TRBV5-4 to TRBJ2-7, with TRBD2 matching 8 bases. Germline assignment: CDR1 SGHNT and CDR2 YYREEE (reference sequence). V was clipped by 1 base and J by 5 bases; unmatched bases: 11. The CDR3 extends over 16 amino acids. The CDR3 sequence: CASSLKGGGGRHEQYF. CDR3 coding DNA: TGTGCCAGCAGCTTGAAGGGGGGCGGGGGGAGGCACGAGCAGTACTTC. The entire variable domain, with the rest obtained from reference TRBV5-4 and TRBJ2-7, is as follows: ETGVTQSPTHLIKTRGQQVTLRCSSQSGHNTVSWYQQALGQGPQFIFQYYREEENGRGNFPPRFSGLQFPNYSSELNVNALELDDSALYLCASSLKGGGGRHEQYFGPGTRLTVT.

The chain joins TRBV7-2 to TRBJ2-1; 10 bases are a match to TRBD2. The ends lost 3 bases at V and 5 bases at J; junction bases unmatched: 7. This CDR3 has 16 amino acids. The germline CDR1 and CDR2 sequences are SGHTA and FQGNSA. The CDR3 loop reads CASSFLLAGRDNEQFF. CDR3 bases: TGTGCCAGCAGCTTCCTACTAGCGGGGCGGGACAATGAGCAGTTCTTC. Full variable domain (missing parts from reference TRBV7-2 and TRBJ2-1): GAGVSQSPSNKVTEKGKDVELRCDPISGHTALYWYRQSLGQGLEFLIYFQGNSAPDKSGLPSDRFSAERTGGSVSTLTIQRTQQEDSAVYLCASSFLLAGRDNEQFFGPGTRLTVL.

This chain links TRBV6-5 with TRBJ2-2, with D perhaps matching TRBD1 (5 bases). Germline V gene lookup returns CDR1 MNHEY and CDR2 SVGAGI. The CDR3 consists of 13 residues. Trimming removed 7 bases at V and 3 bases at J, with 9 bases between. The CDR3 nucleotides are TGTGCCAGCACATGGACATACACCGGGGAGCTGTTTTTT. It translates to CASTWTYTGELFF.

CDR3 sequence reads: CASTTDRSYTGELFF. For the CDR3, the DNA is TGTGCCAGCACTACGGACAGGAGTTACACCGGGGAGCTGTTTTTT. The chain joins TRBV19 to TRBJ2-2; TRBD1 agrees at 7 bases. The germline V gene has CDR1 LNHDA and CDR2 SQIVND (reference sequence). Losses at the gene ends were 9 bases for V and 3 bases for J; bases not matched to a gene: 10. The CDR3 length is 15 residues.

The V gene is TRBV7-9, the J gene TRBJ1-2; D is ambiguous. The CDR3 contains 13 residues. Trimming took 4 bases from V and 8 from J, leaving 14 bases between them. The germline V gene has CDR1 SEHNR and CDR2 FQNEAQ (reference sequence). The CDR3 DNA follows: TGTGCCAGCAGCTCCCGGGAGGGTTTAGGCTACACCTTC. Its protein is CASSSREGLGYTF.

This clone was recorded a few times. For the CDR3, the DNA is TGTGCCAGCAGCAACCCTATAAAAGAGCTGTTTTTT. Residues: CASSNPIKELFF. This sequence joins TRBV6-2 or TRBV6-3 and TRBJ2-2; D is uncertain. Trimming left V 6 bases short and J 11 bases short, with 13 bases between. The germline V gene has CDR1 MNHEY and CDR2 SVGEGT. The CDR3 is 12 residues long.

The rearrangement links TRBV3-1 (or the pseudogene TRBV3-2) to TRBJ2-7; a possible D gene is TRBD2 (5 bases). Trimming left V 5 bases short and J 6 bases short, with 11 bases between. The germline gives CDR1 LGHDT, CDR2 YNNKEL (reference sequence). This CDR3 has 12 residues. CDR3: CASSTTLGEQYF. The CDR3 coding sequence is TGTGCCAGCAGCACGACACTAGGCGAGCAGTACTTC.

CDR3 DNA: TGTGCCAGCAGCTTAGATCGAGGAACAGGGGCGGCTTTCTTT. Its protein is CASSLDRGTGAAFF. The gene calls are TRBV11-2 and TRBJ1-1, with 7 bases aligning to TRBD1. This CDR3 contains 14 residues. J gave up 11 bases and V 0 bases, and 9 bases lay outside the gene matches. CDR1 is SGHAT and CDR2 is FQNNGV in the germline V gene.

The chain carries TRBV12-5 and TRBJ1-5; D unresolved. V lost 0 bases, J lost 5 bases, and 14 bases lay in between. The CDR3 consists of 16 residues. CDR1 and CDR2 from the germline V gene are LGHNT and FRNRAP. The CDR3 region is CASGLVLLRRDQPQHF. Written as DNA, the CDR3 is TGTGCTAGTGGTTTGGTACTCCTACGGAGGGATCAGCCCCAGCATTTT.

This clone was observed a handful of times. CDR3 sequence (DNA): TGTGCCAGCAGCAGGGACAGGGCGTTCTCTGGAAACACCATATATTTT. It codes for CASSRDRAFSGNTIYF. This chain connects TRBV7-9 to TRBJ1-3; 9 bases are shared with TRBD1. CDR3 length equals 16 residues. Germline V gene lookup returns CDR1 SEHNR and CDR2 FQNEAQ (reference sequence). Losses at the gene ends were 5 bases for V and 0 bases for J; bases not matched to a gene: 5.

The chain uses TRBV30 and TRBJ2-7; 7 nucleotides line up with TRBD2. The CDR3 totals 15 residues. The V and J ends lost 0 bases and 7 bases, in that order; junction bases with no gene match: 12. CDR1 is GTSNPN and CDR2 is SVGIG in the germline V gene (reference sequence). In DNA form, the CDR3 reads TGTGCCTGGAGTGTGTCGGCTAGCGGCCCGTGGGAGCAGTACTTC. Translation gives CAWSVSASGPWEQYF.